These T cell receptor beta chains were read from a single sample in a study of blood T cells in healthy people across ages. TCRdb re-called the 5' RACE reads through MiXCR, storing one row per CDR3 protein. This table has 700,000 or so distinct CDR3 sequences, roughly two fifths appearing once. Sequences were obtained from blood. Receptors were obtained from a man older than 75 in good health. Each CDR3 is given with its conserved first and last residue. D genes are given only for firm matches. Rows give clone size only sometimes, using once, few, many, or a class for an expanded clone.

j_call: TRBJ1-6; v_call: TRBV20-1; clone_size: .; d_call: .; cdr3_aa: CSASQTGMGALHF; cdr3_nt: TGCAGTGCTAGCCAAACAGGGATGGGGGCCCTCCACTTT
j_call: TRBJ2-7; v_call: TRBV19; clone_size: few; d_call: TRBD1; cdr3_aa: CASGAGQGTYEQYF; cdr3_nt: TGTGCCAGTGGAGCGGGACAGGGGACCTACGAGCAGTACTTC
j_call: TRBJ2-5; v_call: TRBV12-5; clone_size: .; d_call: .; cdr3_aa: CASGLGTAYNEQYF; cdr3_nt: TGTGCTAGTGGTTTGGGGACCGCCTACAATGAGCAGTACTTC
j_call: TRBJ2-7; v_call: TRBV28; clone_size: many; d_call: TRBD2; cdr3_aa: CASSSRRRENREQYF; cdr3_nt: TGTGCCAGCAGTTCCCGCCGGCGGGAGAATCGGGAGCAGTACTTC
j_call: TRBJ1-6; v_call: TRBV6-2/TRBV6-3; clone_size: .; d_call: TRBD1; cdr3_aa: CASSDPLTGSNSPLHF; cdr3_nt: TGTGCCAGCAGCGACCCCCTGACAGGGTCGAATTCACCCCTCCACTTT
j_call: TRBJ2-3; v_call: TRBV14; clone_size: .; d_call: .; cdr3_aa: CASSRSRAGPFTDTQYF; cdr3_nt: TGTGCCAGCAGCCGTTCCCGGGCGGGGCCCTTCACAGATACGCAGTATTTT
j_call: TRBJ1-1; v_call: TRBV7-2; clone_size: few; d_call: .; cdr3_aa: CASSLGEDPLNRDEAFF; cdr3_nt: TGTGCCAGCAGCTTAGGAGAGGACCCTTTAAACAGGGATGAAGCTTTCTTT
j_call: TRBJ2-6; v_call: TRBV7-9; clone_size: .; d_call: .; cdr3_aa: CASLTGAGANVLTF; cdr3_nt: TGTGCCAGCCTTACGGGGGCTGGGGCCAACGTCCTGACTTTC
j_call: TRBJ2-6; v_call: TRBV6-2/TRBV6-3; clone_size: .; d_call: TRBD2; cdr3_aa: CATARGRTTSGANVLTF; cdr3_nt: TGTGCCACGGCCCGCGGGAGAACCACCTCTGGGGCCAACGTCCTGACTTTC
j_call: TRBJ2-7; v_call: TRBV4-1; clone_size: .; d_call: TRBD1; cdr3_aa: CASSQTGQEFYEQYF; cdr3_nt: TGCGCCAGCAGCCAGACGGGACAGGAATTCTACGAGCAGTACTTC
j_call: TRBJ2-7; v_call: TRBV12-3/TRBV12-4; clone_size: few; d_call: TRBD1; cdr3_aa: CASSVLGQAGEQYF; cdr3_nt: TGTGCCAGCAGTGTACTAGGACAGGCCGGCGAGCAGTACTTC
j_call: TRBJ2-7; v_call: TRBV7-2; clone_size: .; d_call: .; cdr3_aa: CASSHKGVEQYF; cdr3_nt: TGTGCCAGCAGCCACAAGGGGGTCGAGCAGTACTTC
j_call: TRBJ2-2; v_call: TRBV4-1; clone_size: few; d_call: .; cdr3_aa: CASSHPDSTNTGELFF; cdr3_nt: TGCGCCAGCAGCCATCCCGACAGCACGAACACCGGGGAGCTGTTTTTT
j_call: TRBJ2-7; v_call: TRBV7-2; clone_size: few; d_call: TRBD2; cdr3_aa: CASSSWEGSYEQYF; cdr3_nt: TGTGCCAGCAGCAGCTGGGAGGGCTCCTACGAGCAGTACTTC
j_call: TRBJ1-1; v_call: TRBV6-2/TRBV6-3; clone_size: many; d_call: TRBD1; cdr3_aa: CATSGTANGEAFF; cdr3_nt: TGTGCCACCTCCGGGACAGCTAACGGTGAAGCTTTCTTT
j_call: TRBJ2-3; v_call: TRBV10-1; clone_size: few; d_call: TRBD1; cdr3_aa: CASSATRDRDGTDTQYF; cdr3_nt: TGCGCCAGCAGTGCGACCCGGGACAGGGACGGCACAGATACGCAGTATTTT
j_call: TRBJ1-1; v_call: TRBV7-2; clone_size: .; d_call: .; cdr3_aa: CASSTSPGAGAEAFF; cdr3_nt: TGTGCCAGCAGTACCTCCCCGGGCGCCGGGGCTGAAGCTTTCTTT
j_call: TRBJ2-2; v_call: TRBV20-1; clone_size: .; d_call: TRBD1; cdr3_aa: CSATDRVNTGELFF; cdr3_nt: TGCAGTGCTACCGACAGGGTAAACACCGGGGAGCTGTTTTTT
j_call: TRBJ2-7; v_call: TRBV6-2/TRBV6-3; clone_size: few; d_call: .; cdr3_aa: CASTSGPLKYEQYF; cdr3_nt: TGTGCCAGCACCTCGGGACCCTTGAAATACGAGCAGTACTTC
j_call: TRBJ2-2; v_call: TRBV6-5; clone_size: .; d_call: .; cdr3_aa: CASAWGTANTGELFF; cdr3_nt: TGTGCCAGCGCTTGGGGCACAGCGAACACCGGGGAGCTGTTTTTT
j_call: TRBJ2-7; v_call: TRBV5-1; clone_size: .; d_call: .; cdr3_aa: CASSLAGSYKQYF; cdr3_nt: TGCGCCAGCAGCTTGGCCGGGAGCTACAAGCAGTACTTC
j_call: TRBJ2-6; v_call: TRBV7-2; clone_size: many; d_call: .; cdr3_aa: CASSRVGSGANVLTF; cdr3_nt: TGTGCCAGCAGCCGGGTGGGATCCGGGGCCAACGTCCTGACTTTC
j_call: TRBJ2-7; v_call: TRBV4-3; clone_size: .; d_call: .; cdr3_aa: CASSQDLGWQNYEQYF; cdr3_nt: TGCGCCAGCAGCCAAGATTTGGGGTGGCAGAACTACGAGCAGTACTTC
j_call: TRBJ2-1; v_call: TRBV4-2; clone_size: many; d_call: .; cdr3_aa: CASSQASGAYNEQFF; cdr3_nt: TGTGCCAGCAGCCAAGCGAGTGGGGCCTACAATGAGCAGTTCTTC
j_call: TRBJ2-7; v_call: TRBV7-2; clone_size: .; d_call: .; cdr3_aa: CASSPVAVGNNEQYF; cdr3_nt: TGTGCCAGCAGCCCTGTAGCGGTAGGTAACAATGAGCAGTACTTC
j_call: TRBJ2-7; v_call: TRBV20-1; clone_size: .; d_call: TRBD2; cdr3_aa: CSARVGTSVYEQYF; cdr3_nt: TGCAGTGCTAGAGTGGGGACTAGCGTCTACGAGCAGTACTTC